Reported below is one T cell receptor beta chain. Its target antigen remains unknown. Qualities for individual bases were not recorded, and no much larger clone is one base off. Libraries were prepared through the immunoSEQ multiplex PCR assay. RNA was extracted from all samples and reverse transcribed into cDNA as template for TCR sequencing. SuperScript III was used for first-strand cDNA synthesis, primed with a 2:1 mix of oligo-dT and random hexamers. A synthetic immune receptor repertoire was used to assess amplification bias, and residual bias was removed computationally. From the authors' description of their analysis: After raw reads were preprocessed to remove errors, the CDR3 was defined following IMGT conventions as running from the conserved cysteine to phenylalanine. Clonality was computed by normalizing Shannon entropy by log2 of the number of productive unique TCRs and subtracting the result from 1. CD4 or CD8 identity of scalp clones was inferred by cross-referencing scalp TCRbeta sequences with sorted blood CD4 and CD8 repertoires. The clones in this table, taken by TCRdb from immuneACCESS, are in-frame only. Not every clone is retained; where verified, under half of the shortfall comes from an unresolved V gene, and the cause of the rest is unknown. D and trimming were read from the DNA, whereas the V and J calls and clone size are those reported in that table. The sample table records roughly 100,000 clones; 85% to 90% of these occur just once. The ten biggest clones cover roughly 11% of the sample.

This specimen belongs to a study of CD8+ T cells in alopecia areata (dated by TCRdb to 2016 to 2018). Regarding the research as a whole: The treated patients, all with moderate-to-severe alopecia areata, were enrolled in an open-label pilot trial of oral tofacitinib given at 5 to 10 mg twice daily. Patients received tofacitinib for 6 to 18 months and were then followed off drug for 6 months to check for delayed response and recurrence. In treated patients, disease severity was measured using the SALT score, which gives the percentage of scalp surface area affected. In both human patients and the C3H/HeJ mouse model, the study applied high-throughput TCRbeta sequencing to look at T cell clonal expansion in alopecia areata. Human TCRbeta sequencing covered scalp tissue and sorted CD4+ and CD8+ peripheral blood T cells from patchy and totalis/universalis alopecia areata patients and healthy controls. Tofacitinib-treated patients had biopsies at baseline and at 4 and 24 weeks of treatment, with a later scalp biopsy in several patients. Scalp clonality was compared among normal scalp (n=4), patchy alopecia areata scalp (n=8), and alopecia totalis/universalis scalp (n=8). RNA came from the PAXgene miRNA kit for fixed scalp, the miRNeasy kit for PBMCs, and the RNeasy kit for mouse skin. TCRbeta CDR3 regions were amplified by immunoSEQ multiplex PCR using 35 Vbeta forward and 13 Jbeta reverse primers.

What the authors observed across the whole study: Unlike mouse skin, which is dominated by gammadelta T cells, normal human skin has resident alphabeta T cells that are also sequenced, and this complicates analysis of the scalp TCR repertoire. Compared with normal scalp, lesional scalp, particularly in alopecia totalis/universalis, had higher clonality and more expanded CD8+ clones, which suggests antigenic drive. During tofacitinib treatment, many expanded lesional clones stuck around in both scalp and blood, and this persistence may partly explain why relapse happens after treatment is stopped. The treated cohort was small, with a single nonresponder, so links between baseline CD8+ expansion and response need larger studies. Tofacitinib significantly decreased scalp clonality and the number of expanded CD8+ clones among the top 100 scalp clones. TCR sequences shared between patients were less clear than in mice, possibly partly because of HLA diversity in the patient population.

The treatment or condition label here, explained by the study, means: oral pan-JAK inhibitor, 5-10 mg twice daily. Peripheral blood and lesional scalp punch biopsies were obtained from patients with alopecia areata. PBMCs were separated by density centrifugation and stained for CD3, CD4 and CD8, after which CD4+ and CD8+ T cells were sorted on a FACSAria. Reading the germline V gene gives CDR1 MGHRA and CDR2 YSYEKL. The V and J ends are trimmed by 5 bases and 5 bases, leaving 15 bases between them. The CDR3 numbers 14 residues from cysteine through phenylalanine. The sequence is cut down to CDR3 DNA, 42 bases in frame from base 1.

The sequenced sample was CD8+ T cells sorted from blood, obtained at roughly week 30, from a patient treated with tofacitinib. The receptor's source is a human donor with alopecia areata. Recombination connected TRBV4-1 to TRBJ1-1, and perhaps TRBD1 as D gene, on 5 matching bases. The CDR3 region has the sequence CASSTQESRTEAFF. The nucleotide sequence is TGCGCCAGCAGCACACAGGAAAGTCGAACTGAAGCTTTCTTT.